These T cell receptor beta chains were read from a single sample in a study of identical twins. TCRdb ran MiXCR on the 5' RACE reads and lists one entry per CDR3 protein. The sample contains about 890,000 distinct CDR3 sequences, around an eighth of which appear only once. In addition, the sample was reused for a study of yellow fever vaccine responses in identical twins.

Sequencing was carried out using PBMCs. The receptors stem from a woman aged 18 to 35 in good health. CDR3s include the opening cysteine and the closing phenylalanine or tryptophan. The D gene is left open where the match is weak. Part of the rows lack a size; the others show once, few, many or a class for expanded clones.

d_gene: TRBD2
j_gene: TRBJ2-3
abundance: few
v_gene: TRBV7-2
CDR3nt: TGTGCCAGCAGCCCTAGCGGATCCCACTACACAGATACGCAGTATTTT
CDR3aa: CASSPSGSHYTDTQYF

d_gene: TRBD1
j_gene: TRBJ2-3
abundance: NA
v_gene: TRBV7-9
CDR3nt: TGTGCCAGCAGCTTAGCAGGGGACAGGGGGTCAGATACGCAGTATTTT
CDR3aa: CASSLAGDRGSDTQYF

d_gene: TRBD1
j_gene: TRBJ1-2
abundance: many
v_gene: TRBV28
CDR3nt: TGTGCCAGCAGTTCCGGGACAGGGGAAAACTATGGCTACACCTTC
CDR3aa: CASSSGTGENYGYTF

d_gene: TRBD1
j_gene: TRBJ2-3
abundance: few
v_gene: TRBV3-1
CDR3nt: TGTGCCAGCAGCCCCAGGGGGCGCACAGATACGCAGTATTTT
CDR3aa: CASSPRGRTDTQYF

d_gene: NA
j_gene: TRBJ1-1
abundance: few
v_gene: TRBV20-1
CDR3nt: TGCAGTGCTAGAGCGGGATCCCGGGGGACTGAAGCTTTCTTT
CDR3aa: CSARAGSRGTEAFF

d_gene: NA
j_gene: TRBJ1-2
abundance: few
v_gene: TRBV10-3
CDR3nt: TGTGCCATCAGCCTGACAGCTAACTATGGCTACACCTTC
CDR3aa: CAISLTANYGYTF

d_gene: TRBD2
j_gene: TRBJ2-3
abundance: many
v_gene: TRBV4-1
CDR3nt: TGCGCCAGCAGCCAAGTTGGCGGGGGACCGGGATTTGCCACAGATACGCAGTATTTT
CDR3aa: CASSQVGGGPGFATDTQYF

d_gene: NA
j_gene: TRBJ2-2
abundance: few
v_gene: TRBV7-3
CDR3nt: TGTGCCAGCAGCTTAACAGGGGGAATTAACACCGGGGAGCTGTTTTTT
CDR3aa: CASSLTGGINTGELFF

d_gene: NA
j_gene: TRBJ2-7
abundance: few
v_gene: TRBV28
CDR3nt: TGTGCCAGTGCCTTGATGGGGGGATCCTACGAGCAGTACTTC
CDR3aa: CASALMGGSYEQYF

d_gene: NA
j_gene: TRBJ2-7
abundance: NA
v_gene: TRBV3-1
CDR3nt: TGTGCCAGCAGCCCTCCGGGCGATGAGGTGGCCTACGAGCAGTACTTC
CDR3aa: CASSPPGDEVAYEQYF

d_gene: NA
j_gene: TRBJ2-5
abundance: NA
v_gene: TRBV20-1
CDR3nt: TGCAGTGCATATGTGGGGGGAGCCCCAGAGACCCAGTACTTC
CDR3aa: CSAYVGGAPETQYF

d_gene: TRBD1
j_gene: TRBJ1-1
abundance: NA
v_gene: TRBV25-1
CDR3nt: TGTGCCAGCAGTGGGTCCACGGGACAGCAGAACACTGAAGCTTTCTTT
CDR3aa: CASSGSTGQQNTEAFF

d_gene: TRBD2
j_gene: TRBJ2-5
abundance: many
v_gene: TRBV24-1
CDR3nt: TGTGCCACCCGCGGTAGCGGGGAGACCCAGTACTTC
CDR3aa: CATRGSGETQYF

d_gene: NA
j_gene: TRBJ2-4
abundance: few
v_gene: TRBV20-1
CDR3nt: TGCAGTGCTAGAGAGGGTGTCTGGCACATTCAGTACTTC
CDR3aa: CSAREGVWHIQYF

d_gene: TRBD2
j_gene: TRBJ2-6
abundance: NA
v_gene: TRBV11-2
CDR3nt: TGTGCCAGCAGCTTATCAGATTCCGGCGGGAGAGGTTTCTCTGGGGCCAACGTCCTGACTTTC
CDR3aa: CASSLSDSGGRGFSGANVLTF

d_gene: TRBD1
j_gene: TRBJ1-1
abundance: few
v_gene: TRBV19
CDR3nt: TGTGCCACGGGGACGGGACAGGGTTGGACTGAAGCTTTCTTT
CDR3aa: CATGTGQGWTEAFF

d_gene: TRBD2
j_gene: TRBJ2-1
abundance: NA
v_gene: TRBV7-9
CDR3nt: TGTGCCAGCAGCAGCCGGGACTATGTATATGAGCAGTTCTTC
CDR3aa: CASSSRDYVYEQFF

d_gene: TRBD2
j_gene: TRBJ2-1
abundance: NA
v_gene: TRBV2
CDR3nt: TGTGCCAGCAGCACTCCCGGGACTAGTACCTACAATGAGCAGTTCTTC
CDR3aa: CASSTPGTSTYNEQFF

d_gene: TRBD2
j_gene: TRBJ2-1
abundance: NA
v_gene: TRBV20-1
CDR3nt: TGCACTGGACTAGCGAGCGGGGAGCAGTTCTTC
CDR3aa: CTGLASGEQFF

d_gene: TRBD2
j_gene: TRBJ2-1
abundance: few
v_gene: TRBV7-2
CDR3nt: TGTGCCAGCAGCTTAGGGAGGGGACTAGACAATGAGCAGTTCTTC
CDR3aa: CASSLGRGLDNEQFF

d_gene: NA
j_gene: TRBJ1-1
abundance: NA
v_gene: TRBV6-1
CDR3nt: TGTGCCAGCTCATCCCGGTTAGGCTGGACTGAAGCTTTCTTT
CDR3aa: CASSSRLGWTEAFF

d_gene: TRBD2
j_gene: TRBJ2-5
abundance: few
v_gene: TRBV28
CDR3nt: TGTGCCACCAAATGGCGGGGGTATAAGCGCCAAGAGACCCAGTACTTC
CDR3aa: CATKWRGYKRQETQYF

d_gene: NA
j_gene: TRBJ2-2
abundance: NA
v_gene: TRBV5-1
CDR3nt: TGCGCCAGCAGGCAGGTGCGACACGCGAACACCGGGGAGCTGTTTTTT
CDR3aa: CASRQVRHANTGELFF

d_gene: NA
j_gene: TRBJ1-1
abundance: NA
v_gene: TRBV6-2/TRBV6-3
CDR3nt: TGTGCCAGCAGTTACCCGGGGGTGAACACTGAAGCTTTCTTT
CDR3aa: CASSYPGVNTEAFF

d_gene: TRBD1
j_gene: TRBJ1-1
abundance: NA
v_gene: TRBV29-1
CDR3nt: TGCAGCGTTGAGACAGGGGTGAACACTGAAGCTTTCTTT
CDR3aa: CSVETGVNTEAFF

d_gene: NA
j_gene: TRBJ2-7
abundance: few
v_gene: TRBV12-3/TRBV12-4
CDR3nt: TGTGCCAGCAGTTTTGGTCTCATCTCCTACGAGCAGTACTTC
CDR3aa: CASSFGLISYEQYF

d_gene: NA
j_gene: TRBJ1-2
abundance: few
v_gene: TRBV4-1
CDR3nt: TGCGCCAGCAGCCACCCCGGGGCAAGCACTAACTATGGCTACACCTTC
CDR3aa: CASSHPGASTNYGYTF

d_gene: NA
j_gene: TRBJ2-3
abundance: NA
v_gene: TRBV6-2/TRBV6-3
CDR3nt: TGTGCCAGCACCTCGGACTACCGAAGCCCACTGCAGTATTTT
CDR3aa: CASTSDYRSPLQYF

d_gene: TRBD2
j_gene: TRBJ2-7
abundance: NA
v_gene: TRBV20-1
CDR3nt: TGCAGTGCTACACTAGCGGGAGTTGGCGAGCAGTACTTC
CDR3aa: CSATLAGVGEQYF

d_gene: NA
j_gene: TRBJ2-3
abundance: few
v_gene: TRBV5-1
CDR3nt: TGCGCCAGCAGCTTGGGGGCAACCCCGGCAGATACGCAGTATTTT
CDR3aa: CASSLGATPADTQYF

d_gene: NA
j_gene: TRBJ2-3
abundance: few
v_gene: TRBV7-6
CDR3nt: TGTGCCAGCAGCTCGGCGGACATATTCACAGATACGCAGTATTTT
CDR3aa: CASSSADIFTDTQYF

d_gene: NA
j_gene: TRBJ2-7
abundance: few
v_gene: TRBV19
CDR3nt: TGTGCCAGTAGTATGGAGGGGAACTACGAGCAGTACTTC
CDR3aa: CASSMEGNYEQYF

d_gene: NA
j_gene: TRBJ2-5
abundance: few
v_gene: TRBV3-1
CDR3nt: TGTGCCAGCAGCCAAGGGCGACAGCAAGAGACCCAGTACTTC
CDR3aa: CASSQGRQQETQYF

d_gene: NA
j_gene: TRBJ1-1
abundance: few
v_gene: TRBV29-1
CDR3nt: TGCAGCGTTGCAACTTCCGGGACACCTCTCGGAGCTTTCTTT
CDR3aa: CSVATSGTPLGAFF

d_gene: NA
j_gene: TRBJ1-2
abundance: NA
v_gene: TRBV20-1
CDR3nt: TGCAGTGCTAGCCTCCTGGGACGGCCCTTAAACTATGGCTACACCTTC
CDR3aa: CSASLLGRPLNYGYTF

d_gene: NA
j_gene: TRBJ1-1
abundance: many
v_gene: TRBV7-9
CDR3nt: TGTGCCAGCAGCTCAGAAACAGGGTTCGAGACTGAAGCTTTCTTT
CDR3aa: CASSSETGFETEAFF

d_gene: TRBD2
j_gene: TRBJ2-3
abundance: few
v_gene: TRBV7-8
CDR3nt: TGTGCCAGCAGCTTAGGGACCAGCGGGGGGGCAAGAACAGATACGCAGTATTTT
CDR3aa: CASSLGTSGGARTDTQYF

d_gene: NA
j_gene: TRBJ2-1
abundance: NA
v_gene: TRBV29-1
CDR3nt: TGCAGCGTTGATATGCACGGGAGCTCCTACAATGAGCAGTTCTTC
CDR3aa: CSVDMHGSSYNEQFF

d_gene: NA
j_gene: TRBJ1-2
abundance: NA
v_gene: TRBV6-5
CDR3nt: TGTGCCAGCAGGATGGACAGTTATGGCTACACCTTC
CDR3aa: CASRMDSYGYTF

d_gene: NA
j_gene: TRBJ2-3
abundance: many
v_gene: TRBV3-1
CDR3nt: TGTGCCAGCAGCCAAGATTCCCGGGCGGATCCAGATACGCAGTATTTT
CDR3aa: CASSQDSRADPDTQYF

d_gene: NA
j_gene: TRBJ2-7
abundance: NA
v_gene: TRBV28
CDR3nt: TGTGCCAGCAGTTCAGCGGACCGCTACGAGCAGTACTTC
CDR3aa: CASSSADRYEQYF

d_gene: NA
j_gene: TRBJ1-2
abundance: NA
v_gene: TRBV20-1
CDR3nt: TGCAGTGCAATACCCCCAGGGGACGGCTATGGCTACACCTTC
CDR3aa: CSAIPPGDGYGYTF

d_gene: TRBD2
j_gene: TRBJ2-2
abundance: NA
v_gene: TRBV10-3
CDR3nt: TGTGCCATCAGTGAAACTAGCGGGACCGGGGAGCTGTTTTTT
CDR3aa: CAISETSGTGELFF

d_gene: NA
j_gene: TRBJ1-1
abundance: many
v_gene: TRBV7-9
CDR3nt: TGTGCCAGCAGCTTTATCCAGGGAGGCACTGAAGCTTTCTTT
CDR3aa: CASSFIQGGTEAFF

d_gene: NA
j_gene: TRBJ2-1
abundance: many
v_gene: TRBV7-9
CDR3nt: TGTGCCAGCAGCTCGCCCTCCCTGGAGCCCTGGGAGCAGTTCTTC
CDR3aa: CASSSPSLEPWEQFF

d_gene: TRBD1
j_gene: TRBJ2-5
abundance: NA
v_gene: TRBV7-9
CDR3nt: TGTGCCAGCAGCGCCTGGGACAGGGGGTTCCGAGAGACCCAGTACTTC
CDR3aa: CASSAWDRGFRETQYF

d_gene: TRBD1
j_gene: TRBJ1-2
abundance: few
v_gene: TRBV3-1
CDR3nt: TGTGCCAGCAGCCTACAGGGGAAAAGTGGCTACACCTTC
CDR3aa: CASSLQGKSGYTF

d_gene: NA
j_gene: TRBJ2-1
abundance: few
v_gene: TRBV11-2
CDR3nt: TGTGCCAGCAGCACCCGGGACCTGAACCATGAGCAGTTCTTC
CDR3aa: CASSTRDLNHEQFF